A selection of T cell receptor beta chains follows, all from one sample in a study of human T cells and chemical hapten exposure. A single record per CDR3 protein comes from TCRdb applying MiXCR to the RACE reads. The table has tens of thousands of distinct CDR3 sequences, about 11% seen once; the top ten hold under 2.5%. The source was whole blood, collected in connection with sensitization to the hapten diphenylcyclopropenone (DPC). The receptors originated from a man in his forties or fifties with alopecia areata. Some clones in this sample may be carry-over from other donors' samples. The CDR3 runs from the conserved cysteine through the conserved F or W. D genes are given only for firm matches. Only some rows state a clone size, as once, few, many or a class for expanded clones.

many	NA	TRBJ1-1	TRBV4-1	CASSQVVRNNTEAFF	TGCGCCAGCAGCCAAGTCGTCAGAAATAACACTGAAGCTTTCTTT
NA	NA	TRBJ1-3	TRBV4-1	CASSQVGLTNSGNTIYF	TGCGCCAGCAGCCAAGTCGGACTAACGAACTCTGGAAACACCATATATTTT
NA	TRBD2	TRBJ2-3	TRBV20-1	CSARGLAGGPGTQYF	TGCAGTGCTAGAGGACTAGCGGGAGGGCCAGGTACGCAGTATTTT
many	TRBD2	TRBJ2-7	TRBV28	CASSSPKGSGYEQYF	TGTGCCAGCAGTTCGCCCAAGGGTAGCGGGTACGAGCAGTACTTC
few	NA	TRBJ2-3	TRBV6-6	CARDESSMFFTDTQYF	TGTGCCAGGGACGAATCTAGCATGTTCTTCACAGATACGCAGTATTTT
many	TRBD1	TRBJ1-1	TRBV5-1	CASSAMNSGTGGANTEAFF	TGCGCCAGCAGCGCAATGAACTCCGGGACAGGGGGCGCGAACACTGAAGCTTTCTTT
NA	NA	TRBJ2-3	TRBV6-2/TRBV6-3	CASSYAVHRLFAAQYF	TGTGCCAGCAGTTACGCAGTTCACCGGTTGTTCGCTGCGCAGTATTTT
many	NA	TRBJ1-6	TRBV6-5	CASSHRRGDSPLHF	TGTGCCAGCAGTCACAGAAGGGGCGATTCACCCCTCCACTTT
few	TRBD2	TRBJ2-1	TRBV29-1	CSVPGLAANNEQFF	TGCAGCGTTCCGGGACTAGCAGCTAACAATGAGCAGTTCTTC
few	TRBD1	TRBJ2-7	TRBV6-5	CASGRDRVGDEQYF	TGTGCCAGCGGAAGGGACAGGGTTGGTGACGAGCAGTACTTC
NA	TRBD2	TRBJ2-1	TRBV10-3	CAISETSGKGNEQFF	TGTGCCATCAGTGAGACTAGCGGGAAAGGCAATGAGCAGTTCTTC
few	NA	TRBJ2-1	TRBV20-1	CSASPSRATYNEQFF	TGCAGTGCTAGCCCATCGCGGGCAACCTACAATGAGCAGTTCTTC
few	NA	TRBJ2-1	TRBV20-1	CSAAGGRASSDNEQFF	TGCAGTGCTGCCGGGGGGCGGGCCTCCTCAGACAATGAGCAGTTCTTC
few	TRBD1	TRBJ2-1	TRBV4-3	CASSLGQGTTNEQFF	TGCGCCAGCAGCCTTGGACAGGGGACTACAAATGAGCAGTTCTTC
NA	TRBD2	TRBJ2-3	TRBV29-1	CSVTSGRPDTQYF	TGCAGCGTGACTAGCGGGAGACCAGATACGCAGTATTTT
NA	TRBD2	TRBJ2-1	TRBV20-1	CSAPGTSGRASYNEQFF	TGCAGTGCCCCGGGGACTAGCGGGAGGGCGTCCTACAATGAGCAGTTCTTC
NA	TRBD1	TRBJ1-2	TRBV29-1	CSVGGQGRGYTF	TGCAGCGTGGGGGGACAGGGGCGTGGCTACACCTTC
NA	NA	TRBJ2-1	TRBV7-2	CASSPLVGFEQFF	TGTGCCAGCAGCCCGCTCGTGGGATTTGAGCAGTTCTTC
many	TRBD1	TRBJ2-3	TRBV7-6	CASSRRQGQSSDTQYF	TGTGCCAGCAGCCGAAGACAGGGCCAATCTTCAGATACGCAGTATTTT
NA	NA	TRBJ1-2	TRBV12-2	CASRLVGVVGRRNYGYTF	TGTGCAAGTCGCTTAGTAGGGGTCGTGGGGCGCCGAAACTATGGCTACACCTTC
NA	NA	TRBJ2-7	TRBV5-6	CASSLVGGAAYEQYF	TGTGCCAGCAGCTTGGTGGGTGGAGCGGCCTACGAGCAGTACTTC
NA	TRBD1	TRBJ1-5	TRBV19	CASSIGTGTNQPQHF	TGTGCCAGTAGTATCGGGACAGGGACCAATCAGCCCCAGCATTTT
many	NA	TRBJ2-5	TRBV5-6	CASSLVRGSQETQYF	TGTGCCAGCAGCTTGGTACGGGGGTCCCAAGAGACCCAGTACTTC
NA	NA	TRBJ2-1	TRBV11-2	CASSLGSRDHQF	TGTGCCAGCAGCTTAGGTTCCCGGGACCACCAGTTC
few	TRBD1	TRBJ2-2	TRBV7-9	CALEQGASGELFF	TGTGCCCTGGAGCAGGGGGCCTCCGGGGAGCTGTTTTTT
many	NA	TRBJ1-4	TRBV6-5	CASSLRPGRSGATNEKLFF	TGTGCCAGCTCGTTACGCCCGGGGCGGTCAGGGGCAACTAATGAAAAACTGTTTTTT
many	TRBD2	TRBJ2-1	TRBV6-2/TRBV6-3	CASSYPTGTSGSREQFF	TGTGCCAGCAGTTACCCGACCGGGACTAGCGGGAGTCGTGAGCAGTTCTTC
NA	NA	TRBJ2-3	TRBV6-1	CASSEADAADTQYF	TGTGCCAGCAGTGAAGCGGATGCGGCAGATACGCAGTATTTT
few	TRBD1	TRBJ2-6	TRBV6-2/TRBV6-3	CASSSWTGSGANVLTF	TGTGCCAGCAGTTCCTGGACAGGCTCTGGGGCCAACGTCCTGACTTTC
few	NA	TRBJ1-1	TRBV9	CASSVVLDTEAFF	TGTGCCAGCAGCGTAGTTTTGGACACTGAAGCTTTCTTT
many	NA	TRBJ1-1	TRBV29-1	CSVAQGGGNTEAFF	TGCAGCGTTGCGCAGGGCGGGGGGAACACTGAAGCTTTCTTT
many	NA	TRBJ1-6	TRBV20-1	CSASREGSPLHF	TGCAGTGCTAGCAGGGAAGGATCACCCCTCCACTTT
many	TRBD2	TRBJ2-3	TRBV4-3	CASSQGVSGRIGDTQYF	TGTGCCAGCAGCCAAGGGGTTAGCGGGAGGATCGGAGATACGCAGTATTTT